Listed below are T cell receptor beta chains from one sample, sequenced in a study of cytomegalovirus exposure and HLA in healthy donors. Libraries were prepared by immunoSEQ multiplex PCR; TCRdb keeps only in-frame clonotypes and omits some of them. The top ten hold about 12% of the sample, which has 150,000 or so clones, approximately 80% seen once. Material: PBMCs. These receptors all come from a man aged 40-55 years in good health and CMV-seropositive. Each CDR3 is given with its conserved first and last residue. A D gene is named only where the DNA matches it firmly. Not all rows give a size; the values are once, few, many and, for expanded clones, a class.

clone_size,j_call,v_call,cdr3_length,d_call,cdr3_aa,cdr3_nt
NA,TRBJ1-1,TRBV29-1,15,NA,CSAAGAESHDTEAFF,TGCAGCGCCGCTGGGGCCGAGTCCCACGACACTGAAGCTTTCTTT
NA,TRBJ2-3,TRBV5-5,16,TRBD2,CASSPIPAGATDTQYF,TGTGCCAGCAGCCCGATCCCGGCGGGAGCCACAGATACGCAGTATTTT
NA,TRBJ2-3,TRBV18,15,NA,CASSPFTGEGDTQYF,TGTGCCAGCTCACCATTTACGGGGGAAGGCGATACGCAGTATTTT
NA,TRBJ1-3,TRBV7-9,15,NA,CASSFSGRLENTIYF,TGTGCCAGCAGCTTCTCAGGGCGTTTGGAGAACACCATATATTTT
NA,TRBJ2-3,TRBV6-6,16,NA,CASSRDSLTYTDTQYF,TGTGCCAGCAGTCGGGACTCTCTCACCTACACAGATACGCAGTATTTT
NA,TRBJ2-2,TRBV5-1,15,NA,CASSLSGSGTGELFF,TGCGCCAGCAGCTTGAGCGGAAGCGGGACCGGGGAGCTGTTTTTT
NA,TRBJ2-3,TRBV5-4,16,TRBD2,CASSLWTSGVTDTQYF,TGTGCCAGCAGCCTCTGGACTAGCGGGGTCACAGATACGCAGTATTTT
NA,TRBJ2-2,TRBV9,17,TRBD2,CASSVAHGRAGTGELFF,TGTGCCAGCAGCGTAGCTCACGGGAGGGCCGGCACCGGGGAGCTGTTTTTT
NA,TRBJ2-3,TRBV9,16,NA,CASSVADRRGTDTQYF,TGTGCCAGCAGCGTAGCGGATCGTAGGGGGACAGATACGCAGTATTTT
NA,TRBJ2-3,TRBV15,17,TRBD2,CATSRGLAGALEDTQYF,TGTGCCACCAGCAGAGGTTTAGCGGGAGCGTTAGAAGATACGCAGTATTTT
NA,TRBJ2-3,TRBV11-2,13,NA,CASSLIDPDTQYF,TGTGCCAGCAGCTTAATAGATCCAGATACGCAGTATTTT
NA,TRBJ2-7,TRBV10-3,15,NA,CATELARDSYSEQYF,TGTGCCACCGAGCTTGCCCGGGACTCGTATAGCGAGCAGTACTTC
NA,TRBJ2-7,TRBV5-1,13,NA,CASSLDLPYEQYF,TGCGCCAGCAGCTTGGACCTACCCTACGAGCAGTACTTC
NA,TRBJ2-2,TRBV27,15,TRBD2,CASSLSGANTGELFF,TGTGCCAGCAGTTTGAGCGGGGCGAACACCGGGGAGCTGTTTTTT
few,TRBJ2-7,TRBV19,11,NA,CASGGPYEQYF,TGTGCCAGCGGTGGGCCCTACGAGCAGTACTTC
NA,TRBJ2-1,TRBV7-3,15,TRBD2,CASSPGTSLGNEQFF,TGTGCCAGCAGCCCTGGGACTAGCCTGGGCAATGAGCAGTTCTTC
NA,TRBJ2-3,TRBV23-1,18,NA,CASSHPPAEGRSTDTQYF,TGCGCCAGCAGTCACCCCCCCGCGGAGGGGCGAAGCACAGATACGCAGTATTTT
NA,TRBJ2-7,TRBV23-1,15,TRBD1,CASSLGMDRRYEQYF,TGCGCCAGCAGTCTTGGGATGGACAGGAGATACGAGCAGTACTTC
NA,TRBJ2-2,TRBV5-4,14,NA,CASSPQSNTGELFF,TGTGCCAGCAGCCCCCAGTCGAACACCGGGGAGCTGTTTTTT
NA,TRBJ2-2,TRBV27,16,NA,CASSLLSSANTGELFF,TGTGCCAGCAGTTTATTATCTAGCGCGAACACCGGGGAGCTGTTTTTT
NA,TRBJ1-1,TRBV12-5,15,TRBD1,CASGLGTGLSTEAFF,TGTGCTAGTGGTCTCGGGACAGGGTTAAGCACTGAAGCTTTCTTT
NA,TRBJ2-1,TRBV7-9,13,NA,CASSGPLHNEQFF,TGTGCCAGCAGCGGGCCATTACACAATGAGCAGTTCTTC
NA,TRBJ1-2,TRBV27,15,NA,CASHTSKQGYYGYTF,TGTGCCAGCCATACCTCTAAACAGGGCTATTATGGCTACACCTTC
NA,TRBJ2-3,TRBV6-1,14,NA,CASLRQSSTDTQYF,TGTGCCAGCCTGCGACAGTCTAGCACAGATACGCAGTATTTT
NA,TRBJ2-1,TRBV6-1,14,NA,CASIEGPRRNEQFF,TGTGCCAGCATCGAGGGCCCTCGTCGGAATGAGCAGTTCTTC
NA,TRBJ1-4,TRBV6-5,14,TRBD1,CASSYDRGGEKLFF,TGTGCCAGCAGTTATGACAGGGGTGGTGAAAAACTGTTTTTT
NA,TRBJ2-7,TRBV15,15,TRBD2,CATSKGGPNVNEQYF,TGTGCCACCAGCAAGGGAGGGCCGAACGTCAACGAGCAGTACTTC
NA,TRBJ1-1,TRBV5-1,13,TRBD1,CASSYDRGGEAFF,TGCGCCAGCAGCTACGACAGGGGCGGTGAAGCTTTCTTT
NA,TRBJ1-6,TRBV27,20,NA,CASSLPGLLKILSFISPLHF,TGTGCCAGCAGTTTACCAGGACTATTGAAGATTCTTAGCTTTATATCGCCCCTCCACTTT
NA,TRBJ1-2,TRBV28,13,TRBD1,CASTRDRDYGYTF,TGTGCCAGCACCCGGGACAGGGACTATGGCTACACCTTC
NA,TRBJ2-1,TRBV4-1,15,TRBD2,CASSQGLAVLNEQFF,TGCGCCAGCAGCCAAGGACTAGCGGTCCTAAATGAGCAGTTCTTC
NA,TRBJ1-1,TRBV10-3,15,NA,CAIRGEQGKNTEAFF,TGTGCCATCAGGGGAGAACAGGGAAAAAACACTGAAGCTTTCTTT
NA,TRBJ1-2,TRBV4-1,14,TRBD1,CASSQAGTAYGYTF,TGCGCCAGCAGCCAAGCCGGGACAGCCTATGGCTACACCTTC
NA,TRBJ2-7,TRBV5-1,15,NA,CASSFLAGEYYEQYF,TGCGCCAGCAGCTTTTTGGCAGGGGAATACTACGAGCAGTACTTC
few,TRBJ2-1,TRBV5-8,15,TRBD2,CASSFYTSGYNEQFF,TGTGCCAGCAGCTTCTATACTAGCGGGTACAATGAGCAGTTCTTC
NA,TRBJ2-5,TRBV5-4,15,NA,CASSRDRRSQETQYF,TGTGCCAGCAGCAGAGACAGGCGCTCACAAGAGACCCAGTACTTC
once,TRBJ2-7,TRBV23-1,15,TRBD1,CASSQYLTGLYEQYF,TGCGCCAGCAGTCAATACTTGACAGGGCTGTACGAGCAGTACTTC
NA,TRBJ2-1,TRBV10-2,12,NA,CASSEPRGGEFF,TGCGCCAGCAGTGAACCCAGGGGTGGTGAGTTCTTC
NA,TRBJ2-7,TRBV7-3,18,NA,CANTVKHPSGRVLYEQYF,TGTGCCAACACCGTTAAACATCCCAGCGGGCGAGTCCTCTACGAGCAGTACTTC
NA,TRBJ2-1,TRBV5-4,13,NA,CASSLVQYNEQFF,TGTGCCAGCAGCTTGGTACAGTACAATGAGCAGTTCTTC
NA,TRBJ2-1,TRBV4-2,14,NA,CASSQDGSINEQFF,TGTGCCAGCAGCCAAGATGGTAGCATCAATGAGCAGTTCTTC
NA,TRBJ1-1,TRBV5-1,15,NA,CASSSFNYRDTEAFF,TGCGCCAGCAGCTCATTCAACTACAGGGACACTGAAGCTTTCTTT
NA,TRBJ2-1,TRBV4-1,15,TRBD2,CASSRLAAGVHEQFF,TGCGCCAGCAGCCGGTTAGCGGCGGGAGTGCATGAGCAGTTCTTC
NA,TRBJ1-5,TRBV19,15,TRBD1,CASSTRTGRNQPQHF,TGTGCCAGTAGTACTAGGACAGGGAGGAATCAGCCCCAGCATTTT
NA,TRBJ2-7,TRBV2,12,TRBD1,CASSRDRGEQYF,TGTGCCAGCAGTCGAGACAGGGGCGAGCAGTACTTC
NA,TRBJ2-2,TRBV27,13,NA,CASSFSGTGELFF,TGTGCCAGCAGTTTCTCAGGGACCGGGGAGCTGTTTTTT
NA,TRBJ1-1,TRBV2,14,TRBD1,CASIQDRGGTEAFF,TGTGCCAGCATCCAGGACAGGGGTGGGACTGAAGCTTTCTTT
NA,TRBJ2-5,TRBV18,14,TRBD1,CASSTRTGGETQYF,TGTGCCAGCTCAACCCGGACAGGGGGAGAGACCCAGTACTTC
NA,TRBJ2-7,TRBV10-3,14,NA,CAISSGTLRYEQYF,TGTGCCATCAGCTCCGGGACTCTTCGCTACGAGCAGTACTTC
NA,TRBJ2-6,TRBV13,15,NA,CASSLWESGANVLTF,TGTGCCAGCAGCTTATGGGAGTCTGGGGCCAACGTCCTGACTTTC
NA,TRBJ1-4,TRBV5-6,16,NA,CASSFRSLRNNEKLFF,TGTGCCAGCAGCTTCAGGTCGCTTCGGAATAATGAAAAACTGTTTTTT
NA,TRBJ2-5,TRBV5-4,15,NA,CASSFDQGSWGTQYF,TGTGCCAGCAGCTTTGATCAGGGTTCTTGGGGGACCCAGTACTTC
NA,TRBJ2-2,TRBV7-2,13,NA,CASSFHPPGELFF,TGTGCCAGCAGCTTCCATCCCCCAGGGGAGCTGTTTTTT
NA,TRBJ2-1,TRBV2,11,NA,CASSEQGEQFF,TGTGCCAGCAGTGAGCAGGGTGAGCAGTTCTTC